This T cell receptor beta chain was recorded in a study of T cells in Graves' hyperthyroidism and ophthalmopathy. Study-wide results and caveats: Most clonotypes expanded in thyroid above 0.001 were likewise present in blood. Ophthalmopathy cases were set apart from stable hyperthyroidism by a 13 V-J model.

Amplification targeted TCR beta CDR3 regions from RNA transcripts. HTBI primers were the set used in a first-round RT-PCR of the TCR CDR3. Each CDR3 protein is one row after TCRdb ran MiXCR on the multiplex PCR reads. This table has 600,000 or so distinct CDR3 sequences, about 14% appearing once. In germline, CDR1 is MNHNY, CDR2 SVGAGI (reference sequence). The CDR3 totals 13 residues. The V segment lost 1 base and the J segment 5 bases; nucleotides outside the gene matches: 2. Patients with uncontrolled infections, other autoimmune diseases, pregnancy or lactation were excluded. Clinical symptoms, serum thyroxine, TRAb, thyroid ultrasound and orbital computed tomography informed diagnoses. Comment on this clonotype: What it binds is not known.

The sample taken for sequencing was blood. This clonotype was obtained from a woman in her fifties or sixties with Graves' ophthalmopathy. V and J are TRBV6-6 and TRBJ2-7; 7 nucleotides match TRBD1. CDR3 DNA sequence: TGTGCCAGCAGTTACTTCGGACAGGACGAGCAGTACTTC. Translated, it gives CASSYFGQDEQYF.